This entry concerns a single T cell receptor beta chain. The primer mix had 60 Vbeta and 13 Jbeta primers. This table comes from immunoSEQ multiplex PCR, and its TCRdb copy is limited to in-frame clones, with some not included. Of some 200,000 clones detected, 75% to 90% appear once; the ten largest clones hold 2% to 3%. This record comes from a study of cytomegalovirus exposure and HLA in healthy donors. Across the whole study: Clustering assigned 81% of the approximately 390 genotyped donors to the Caucasian-associated ancestry cluster.

Germline CDR1 and CDR2: SGHTA and FQGTGA. V lost 4 bases and J lost 3; bases outside the gene matches: 10. The CDR3 is 18 amino acids. The sequenced sample consisted of PBMCs. The chain couples TRBV7-3 to TRBJ2-6, with 9 bases matching TRBD1. The TCR originated in a woman in her 50s in good health and CMV-seropositive. The CDR3 DNA follows: TGTGCCAGCAGCTCCCCGGGGGGACAGGGCTTTGGGGCCAACGTCCTGACTTTC. Protein sequence: CASSSPGGQGFGANVLTF.